Presented here are 9 T cell receptor beta chains from one specimen sequenced in a study of cytomegalovirus exposure and HLA in healthy donors. 13 Jbeta primers and 60 Vbeta primers were used for the PCR. Produced via immunoSEQ multiplex PCR; TCRdb's table is partial and in-frame only. Among 110,000 or so clones listed, around 66% were seen once. Specimen: PBMCs. The receptors originated from a young man in good health and CMV-seropositive.

The table lists this clone with a count of one. The V call is TRBV28, the J call TRBJ2-2, with TRBD1 matching 7 bases. Germline-derived CDR1 and CDR2 are MDHEN and SYDVKM. There are 14 residues in the CDR3. With V trimmed by 5 bases and J by 4 bases, 4 bases remained unmatched. The CDR3 DNA is TGTGCCAGCAGTCGACAGGGTATCACCGGGGAGCTGTTTTTT. Translating gives CASSRQGITGELFF.

The rearrangement links TRBV28 to TRBJ2-3; 8 nucleotides align to TRBD2. CDR1 and CDR2 from the germline V gene are MDHEN and SYDVKM. J lost 2 bases, V lost 7 bases, and 2 bases had no gene match. This CDR3 is built from 13 residues. This chain's CDR3 is CASTLAATDTQYF. The CDR3 DNA is TGTGCCAGCACACTAGCGGCCACAGATACGCAGTATTTT.

This clone was observed once. The J gene is TRBJ1-1, the V gene TRBV5-1, with D possibly being TRBD1 (5 bases). There are 18 residues in the CDR3. The V gene's germline CDR1 is SGHRS and CDR2 YFSETQ. V was clipped by 4 bases and J by 6 bases, with 28 bases between them. CDR3 sequence reads: CASSPRPQGDIIGSEAFF. As DNA, the CDR3 is TGCGCCAGCAGCCCGAGGCCCCAGGGCGATATTATTGGGTCTGAAGCTTTCTTT. Supplemented by reference TRBV5-1 and TRBJ1-1, the full variable domain reads KAGVTQTPRYLIKTRGQQVTLSCSPISGHRSVSWYQQTPGQGLQFLFEYFSETQRNKGNFPGRFSGRQFSNSRSEMNVSTLELGDSALYLCASSPRPQGDIIGSEAFFGQGTRLTVV.

This clone showed up many times. The chain links TRBV7-9 to TRBJ2-1; TRBD2 is a possible D gene (5 bases). Trimming left V 5 bases short and J 4 bases short, with 9 bases between. CDR3 length: 13 residues. The germline gives CDR1 SEHNR, CDR2 FQNEAQ (reference sequence). CDR3 DNA: TGTGCCAGCAGCCCCCGGGGTTACAATGAGCAGTTCTTC. This encodes CASSPRGYNEQFF.

This clone has only a few counts. The V call is TRBV6-6, the J call TRBJ1-5, with a weak D call TRBD1 (5 bases). CDR1 and CDR2 from the germline V gene are MNHNY and SVGAGI (reference sequence). V lost 4 bases to trimming and J lost 6 bases, with 13 bases between them. The CDR3 consists of 14 residues. Here the CDR3 reads CASSSSGAVQPQHF. The DNA for the CDR3 is TGTGCCAGCAGTTCGTCTGGGGCGGTTCAGCCCCAGCATTTT.

V and J are TRBV11-2 and TRBJ1-1; the D gene is possibly TRBD1 (5 bases). V lost 5 bases to trimming and J lost 0 bases, with 16 bases between them. This CDR3 comprises 16 residues. In germline, CDR1 is SGHAT, CDR2 FQNNGV. The CDR3 coding sequence is TGTGCCAGCAGCGTTAGGGGCGGCGAGGTGAACACTGAAGCTTTCTTT. This translates into CASSVRGGEVNTEAFF.

This chain joins TRBV5-1 and TRBJ2-5; no clear D gene. The CDR3 extends over 11 amino acids. Germline-derived CDR1 and CDR2 are SGHRS and YFSETQ. The V end lost 4 bases, the J end lost 7 bases, and 8 bases lay between the germline ends. The CDR3 is CASSLEVTQYF. The DNA for the CDR3 is TGCGCCAGCAGCCTAGAGGTGACCCAGTACTTC.

The gene calls are TRBV28 and TRBJ2-5; TRBD1 agrees at 9 bases. Per germline, CDR1 MDHEN and CDR2 SYDVKM. V lost 6 bases to trimming and J lost 5 bases; unmatched junction nucleotides: 10. The CDR3 spans 15 residues. Written as DNA, the CDR3 is TGTGCCAGCAGCCTGACAGGGGGACCCTTGGAGACCCAGTACTTC. Amino acid sequence: CASSLTGGPLETQYF.

The table lists this clone with a few counts. V usage is TRBV2 and J usage is TRBJ2-7; 12 bases are a match to TRBD2. V lost 0 bases, J lost 11 bases, and 8 bases stayed unmatched. Germline CDR1 is SNHLY and CDR2 is FYNNEI. The CDR3 loop spans 15 amino acids. The chain's CDR3 is CASSEALAGGPGEYV. CDR3 nucleotide sequence: TGTGCCAGCAGTGAAGCGCTAGCGGGGGGGCCTGGTGAGTACGTC.